A single sample is the source of the 21 T cell receptor beta chains below, sequenced in a study of identical twins. MiXCR, run by TCRdb on the 5' RACE reads, gives a single entry per CDR3 protein. Of 450,000 or so distinct CDR3 sequences in the sample, around a sixth were seen once. The sequenced sample was naive T cells sorted from blood. These receptors were collected from a man between 50 and 59 years old in good health.

This clonotype was counted between two and nine times. The V gene is TRBV7-9, the J gene TRBJ1-1; D gene unclear. The CDR3 runs 11 residues. Germline loops: CDR1 SEHNR, CDR2 FQNEAQ (reference sequence). Trimming stripped 8 bases from V and 1 base from J, with 5 bases between. Written as DNA, the CDR3 is TGTGCCAGCGAGGAGAACACTGAAGCTTTCTTT. It is translated as CASEENTEAFF.

The V call is TRBV6-1, the J call TRBJ2-2; 9 nucleotides agree with TRBD1. The germline gives CDR1 MNHNS, CDR2 SASEGT. After removal of 6 bases from V and 4 bases from J, the junction contained 6 bases not matched to a gene. The CDR3 spans 15 residues. CDR3 sequence (DNA): TGTGCCAGCAGGCCAACAGGGGGCATCACCGGGGAGCTGTTTTTT. It translates to CASRPTGGITGELFF.

This clonotype occurred many times. V is TRBV12-3 or TRBV12-4 and J is TRBJ2-4; 9 nucleotides align to TRBD1. With V trimmed by 4 bases and J by 2 bases, 3 bases remained unmatched. CDR3 length: 15 amino acids. CDR3 DNA sequence: TGTGCCAGCAGTTGGGGACAGGGCACCAAAAACATTCAGTACTTC. Translated: CASSWGQGTKNIQYF.

This clonotype was counted between two and nine times. The chain couples TRBV11-2 to TRBJ2-6, with D perhaps matching TRBD2 (7 bases). V was cut by 5 bases and J by 1 base, with 24 bases left in between. CDR1 and CDR2 (germline): SGHAT, FQNNGV. This CDR3 has 20 residues. Here the CDR3 DNA reads TGTGCCAGCAGCCGCGCCCCGAGGGGGGGGTTGGGATCTGGGGCCAACGTCCTGACTTTC. This translates into CASSRAPRGGLGSGANVLTF.

The rearrangement joins TRBV5-6 to TRBJ2-5; tentative D call: TRBD2 (6 bases). With 1 base removed from V and 3 bases from J, the gap between germline ends came to 13 bases. This CDR3 spans 15 amino acids. Germline V gene data show CDR1 as SGHDT and CDR2 as YYEEEE. CDR3 residues: CASSLRPGEKETQYF. The DNA for the CDR3 is TGTGCCAGCAGCTTGAGGCCGGGGGAGAAAGAGACCCAGTACTTC.

In regard to this clonotype: This may arise from a read error, as a much more abundant clone is one base away. The rearrangement links TRBV4-3 to TRBJ2-1, with 8 bases aligning to TRBD2. V lost 5 bases and J lost 4; bases outside the gene matches: 10. This CDR3 has 16 amino acids. CDR1 is LGHNA, CDR2 YSLEER, per germline. The CDR3 region has the DNA TGCGCCAGCAGCGCAACGACTAGCGAGTTATACAATGAGCAGTTCTTC. Its protein is CASSATTSELYNEQFF.

This rearrangement joins TRBV20-1 to TRBJ1-2; D is unclear. The germline V and J ends were trimmed by 3 bases and 0 bases, with 11 bases remaining between them. Germline V gene lookup returns CDR1 DFQATT and CDR2 SNEGSKA (reference sequence). There are 14 residues in the CDR3. The CDR3 coding sequence is TGCAGTGCTAGGGAACCCGGGACTAACTATGGCTACACCTTC. It codes for CSAREPGTNYGYTF.

The DNA for the CDR3 is TGTGCCAGTAGTATTATGAGTTTGCCCCAGCATTTT. Translated: CASSIMSLPQHF. J is TRBJ1-5 and V is TRBV19; D ambiguous. Trimming removed 3 bases at V and 9 bases at J, with 9 bases between. This CDR3 has 12 amino acids. CDR1 and CDR2 from the germline V gene are LNHDA and SQIVND (reference sequence).

The V and J genes are TRBV28 and TRBJ2-7, with D perhaps TRBD1 (6 bases). This CDR3 is 15 amino acids long. Trimming removed 5 bases at V and 5 bases at J, with 19 bases between. CDR1 MDHEN and CDR2 SYDVKM come from the germline V gene. The CDR3 is CASSAWGQDVDEQYF. CDR3 DNA sequence: TGTGCCAGCAGTGCCTGGGGGCAAGATGTCGACGAGCAGTACTTC.

The table lists this clonotype with a few counts. The chain has TRBV15 and TRBJ2-7; D remains unclear. Germline CDR1 and CDR2: LNHNV and YYDKDF (reference sequence). V was cut by 0 bases and J by 3 bases, with 18 bases left in between. CDR3 length: 17 amino acids. CDR3 residues: CATSRDTAHQILYEQYF. The CDR3, as DNA: TGTGCCACCAGCAGAGATACAGCACACCAAATCCTCTACGAGCAGTACTTC.

The table lists this clonotype with many counts. V usage is TRBV19 and J usage is TRBJ2-2, with D unclear. With 3 bases removed from V and 2 bases from J, the gap between germline ends came to 4 bases. Germline CDR1 reads LNHDA; CDR2 reads SQIVND (reference sequence). This CDR3 comprises 13 residues. CDR3 sequence reads: CASSIFNTGELFF. The CDR3 DNA is TGTGCCAGTAGTATCTTCAACACCGGGGAGCTGTTTTTT.

The chain recombines TRBV15 with TRBJ2-5; 7 bases line up with TRBD2. Germline assignment: CDR1 LNHNV and CDR2 YYDKDF (reference sequence). The CDR3 consists of 14 residues. J lost 2 bases, V lost 8 bases, and 8 bases had no gene match. Here the CDR3 DNA reads TGTGCCACCGGTCGTCCGGGGGGACAAGAGACCCAGTACTTC. It yields the protein CATGRPGGQETQYF.

The chain combines TRBV9 with TRBJ2-3; TRBD2 matches at 12 bases. Germline V gene sequence: CDR1 SGDLS, CDR2 YYNGEE. Germline trimming cut 0 bases from V and 0 bases from J; bases unmatched to any gene: 5. CDR3 size: 18 residues. As DNA, the CDR3 is TGTGCCAGCAGCGTAGCAGGAACTAGCGGGGGGAGCACAGATACGCAGTATTTT. It translates to CASSVAGTSGGSTDTQYF. The whole variable domain, remainder taken from reference TRBV9 and TRBJ2-3, is DSGVTQTPKHLITATGQRVTLRCSPRSGDLSVYWYQQSLDQGLQFLIQYYNGEERAKGNILERFSAQQFPDLHSELNLSSLELGDSALYFCASSVAGTSGGSTDTQYFGPGTRLTVL.

This sequence joins TRBV5-1 and TRBJ1-1; D gene unclear. V was clipped by 1 base and J by 1 base, with 5 bases between them. The V gene's germline CDR1 is SGHRS and CDR2 YFSETQ. The CDR3 extends over 13 amino acids. CDR3 sequence reads: CASSLRPNTEAFF. CDR3 DNA sequence: TGCGCCAGCAGCTTGAGGCCGAACACTGAAGCTTTCTTT.

V gene TRBV6-1 combines with J gene TRBJ1-2; D is possibly TRBD1 (6 bases). Looked up from germline, CDR1 is MNHNS and CDR2 is SASEGT. The V end was cut by 5 bases, the J end by 3 bases, with 13 bases between. The CDR3 is 14 residues long. For the CDR3, the DNA is TGTGCCAGCAGTCCAGGGGAAGTTGACTATGGCTACACCTTC. Translating gives CASSPGEVDYGYTF.

This clonotype was found many times. The rearrangement joins TRBV7-8 to TRBJ2-7, with D hard to call. Trimming took off 0 bases at V and 3 bases at J, with 3 bases between the two ends. Germline assignment: CDR1 SGHVS and CDR2 FQNEAQ. This CDR3 region has 12 residues. CDR3 loop: CASSLANYEQYF. The CDR3 DNA is TGTGCCAGCAGCTTAGCAAACTACGAGCAGTACTTC.

This clonotype was found a few times. The rearrangement uses TRBV3-1 and TRBJ2-2; D is possibly TRBD1 (6 bases). The ends were cut back, 1 base at V and 5 bases at J, with 11 bases in the middle. This CDR3 has 15 amino acids. Germline V lookup: CDR1 LGHDT, CDR2 YNNKEL (reference sequence). CDR3: CASSQVGGGTGELFF. As DNA, the CDR3 is TGTGCCAGCAGCCAAGTAGGGGGTGGAACCGGGGAGCTGTTTTTT.

This clonotype was observed a handful of times. This chain uses TRBV7-2 with TRBJ2-6, with 9 bases identical to TRBD1. The germline CDR1 and CDR2 sequences are SGHTA and FQGNSA. CDR3 length: 17 amino acids. Germline trimming cut 5 bases from V and 3 bases from J; bases unmatched to any gene: 8. The CDR3 sequence is CASSHGQGRIGANVLTF. DNA for the CDR3: TGTGCCAGCAGCCACGGACAGGGGAGGATTGGGGCCAACGTCCTGACTTTC. The whole variable domain, filled in from reference TRBV7-2 and TRBJ2-6, reads GAGVSQSPSNKVTEKGKDVELRCDPISGHTALYWYRQSLGQGLEFLIYFQGNSAPDKSGLPSDRFSAERTGGSVSTLTIQRTQQEDSAVYLCASSHGQGRIGANVLTFGAGSRLTVL.

The chain has TRBV4-1 and TRBJ2-3, with a weak D call TRBD1 (5 bases). CDR1 and CDR2 (germline): MGHRA, YSYEKL. The V end was cut by 0 bases, the J end by 2 bases, with 12 bases between. The CDR3 runs 16 residues. The CDR3 region has the DNA TGCGCCAGCAGCCAAGATTTAGGGGCGGCCACAGATACGCAGTATTTT. It encodes CASSQDLGAATDTQYF.

This clonotype was observed many times. The chain carries TRBV20-1 and TRBJ2-1; 10 nucleotides line up with TRBD2. Trimming took 6 bases from V and 8 from J; bases not matched to a gene: 13. Germline CDR1 is DFQATT and CDR2 is SNEGSKA (reference sequence). The CDR3 extends over 15 amino acids. Here the CDR3 reads CSALPTSGISDEQFF. CDR3 nucleotide sequence: TGCAGTGCACTTCCCACTAGCGGGATTTCCGATGAGCAGTTCTTC.

The J gene is TRBJ2-1, the V gene TRBV5-1, with TRBD2 matching 13 bases. V lost 5 bases to trimming and J lost 4 bases; unmatched junction nucleotides: 15. There are 19 residues in the CDR3. CDR1 is SGHRS, CDR2 YFSETQ, per germline. The CDR3: CASRTRRGLAGNRYNEQFF. For the CDR3, the DNA is TGCGCCAGCAGAACACGACGGGGACTAGCGGGAAATCGGTACAATGAGCAGTTCTTC.